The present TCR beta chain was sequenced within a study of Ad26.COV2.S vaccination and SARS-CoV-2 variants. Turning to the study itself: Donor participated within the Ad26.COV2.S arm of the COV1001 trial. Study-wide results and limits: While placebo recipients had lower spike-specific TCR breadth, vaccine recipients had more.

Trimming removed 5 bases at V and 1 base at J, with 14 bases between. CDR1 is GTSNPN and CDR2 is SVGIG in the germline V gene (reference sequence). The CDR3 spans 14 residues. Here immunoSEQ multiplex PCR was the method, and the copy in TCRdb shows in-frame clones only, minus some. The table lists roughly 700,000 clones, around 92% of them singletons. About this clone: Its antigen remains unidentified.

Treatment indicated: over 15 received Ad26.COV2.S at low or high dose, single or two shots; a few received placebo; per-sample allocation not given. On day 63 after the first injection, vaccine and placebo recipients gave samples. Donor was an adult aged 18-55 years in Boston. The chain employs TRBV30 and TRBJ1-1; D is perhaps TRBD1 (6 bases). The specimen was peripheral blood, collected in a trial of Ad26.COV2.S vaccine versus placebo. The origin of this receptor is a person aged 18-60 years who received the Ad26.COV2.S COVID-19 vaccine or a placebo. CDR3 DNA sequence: TGTGCCTGGGCTTCCGGACAGACGAACACTGAAGCTTTCTTT. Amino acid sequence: CAWASGQTNTEAFF.